Described below is a single TCR beta chain sequence and its context. Its antigen is as yet unknown. The sample comes from a study of response to subunit inactivated influenza vaccine. Study findings and constraints: Only a handful of new T cells, the authors suggested, are recruited with each seasonal influenza vaccination.

Trimming left V 8 bases short and J 2 bases short, with 12 bases between. Germline V CDR1 and CDR2: MNHEY, SVGEGT. The CDR3 covers 13 residues. TCRdb re-called the RT-PCR reads through MiXCR, storing one row per CDR3 protein. The data contain 590,000 or so distinct CDR3 sequences, about 15% of them singletons. The material was PBMCs from blood, obtained 14 days before vaccination. The receptor's source is a man aged 50-60 years who received an inactivated influenza vaccine. The V call is TRBV6-2 or TRBV6-3, the J call TRBJ2-5, with D possibly matching TRBD2 (5 bases). The CDR3, as DNA: TGTGCCAGCGGACTCGCTTGGCAAGAGACCCAGTACTTC. As protein: CASGLAWQETQYF.